The 9 T cell receptor beta chains below all came from one sample that was sequenced in a study of T cells in Graves' hyperthyroidism and ophthalmopathy. RNA transcripts provided the source from which TCR beta CDR3 regions were amplified. HTBI primers drove first-round RT-PCR of the TCR CDR3. A single record per CDR3 protein comes from TCRdb applying MiXCR to the multiplex PCR reads. The profile shows about 300,000 distinct CDR3 sequences, about 25% of them singletons. The specimen was blood. All receptors derive from a man aged 35-49 years with Graves' hyperthyroidism that later progressed to Graves' ophthalmopathy.

This clonotype came up many times. The chain carries TRBV10-3 and TRBJ2-5, with D perhaps TRBD1 (5 bases). The ends were cut back, 3 bases at V and 2 bases at J, with 7 bases in the middle. This CDR3 is 13 amino acids long. The germline V gene has CDR1 ENHRY and CDR2 SYGVKD. DNA for the CDR3: TGTGCCATCAGTGACCAGGGTCAAGAGACCCAGTACTTC. Protein product: CAISDQGQETQYF.

This clonotype was counted at least ten times. The rearrangement uses TRBV6-1 and TRBJ1-1; D possibly corresponds to TRBD1 (5 bases). CDR1 and CDR2 from the germline V gene are MNHNS and SASEGT. Trimming took off 5 bases at V and 10 bases at J, with 17 bases between the two ends. The CDR3 has 13 residues. The CDR3 sequence is CASSRRQIESAFF. CDR3 nucleotides: TGTGCCAGCAGTCGAAGACAGATAGAGTCAGCTTTCTTT.

The rearrangement uses TRBV18 and TRBJ2-5; a weak D match, TRBD1 (6 bases). The V end lost 3 bases, the J end lost 3 bases, and 11 bases lay between the germline ends. The V gene's germline CDR1 is KGHSH and CDR2 LQKENI. This CDR3 is built from 14 residues. CDR3 region: CASSPIQGKETQYF. In nucleotides, the CDR3 is TGTGCCAGCTCACCGATCCAGGGGAAAGAGACCCAGTACTTC.

This clonotype has a count of ten or more. The CDR3 nucleotides are TGTGCCAGCAGTGCCCCGGGACAGAGCAATCAGCCCCAGCATTTT. As protein: CASSAPGQSNQPQHF. The chain has TRBV28 and TRBJ1-5, with 7 bases aligning to TRBD1. Trimming at V came to 5 bases and at J to 1 base, leaving 5 bases not matched to a gene. CDR3 length: 15 residues. The V gene's germline CDR1 is MDHEN and CDR2 SYDVKM. The full variable domain, rest sourced from reference TRBV28 and TRBJ1-5, is DVKVTQSSRYLVKRTGEKVFLECVQDMDHENMFWYRQDPGLGLRLIYFSYDVKMKEKGDIPEGYSVSREKKERFSLILESASTNQTSMYLCASSAPGQSNQPQHFGDGTRLSIL.

This chain links TRBV12-3 or TRBV12-4 with TRBJ1-5; perhaps TRBD1 as D (6 bases). V was pared by 6 bases and J by 2 bases, with 8 bases between. The CDR3 runs to 13 residues. CDR3 protein: CASRAGGNQPQHF. The CDR3 DNA reads TGTGCCAGCAGGGCAGGGGGCAATCAGCCCCAGCATTTT.

This clonotype was seen only a few times. As DNA, the CDR3 is TGCGCCAGCAGCCAAGTTGCCAGGAACACCGGGGAGCTGTTTTTT. It encodes CASSQVARNTGELFF. V usage is TRBV4-1 and J usage is TRBJ2-2; D is unresolved. This CDR3 spans 15 amino acids. V lost 1 base and J 1 base, leaving 7 bases between the germline ends. Per the germline V gene, CDR1 is MGHRA and CDR2 is YSYEKL.

The chain recombines TRBV7-2 with TRBJ2-2; no reliable D call. The CDR3 consists of 14 residues. V was cut by 5 bases and J by 3 bases, with 10 bases left in between. Germline CDR1 SGHTA, CDR2 FQGNSA. The CDR3 here is CASSPFLHTGELFF. As DNA, the CDR3 is TGTGCCAGCAGCCCCTTTCTTCACACCGGGGAGCTGTTTTTT.

V and J are TRBV3-1 and TRBJ2-7; 12 bases align to TRBD2. The germline CDR1 and CDR2 sequences are LGHDT and YNNKEL (reference sequence). V lost 4 bases to trimming and J lost 6 bases; unmatched junction nucleotides: 4. There are 14 residues in the CDR3. CDR3 loop: CASSRTSGMPEQYF. As DNA, the CDR3 is TGTGCCAGCAGCCGGACTAGCGGGATGCCCGAGCAGTACTTC.

This clonotype was observed many times. V is TRBV28 and J is TRBJ1-2; D may be TRBD1 (5 bases). The CDR3 is 15 residues long. Trimming pared 7 bases from V and 4 bases from J, leaving 19 bases between. Germline V gene lookup returns CDR1 MDHEN and CDR2 SYDVKM. The CDR3 spells CASTAVGDLGYGYTF. CDR3 coding DNA: TGTGCCAGCACCGCCGTCGGGGACCTCGGCTATGGCTACACCTTC.